The 10 T cell receptor beta chains below were found in one sample sequenced in a study of response to subunit inactivated influenza vaccine. TCRdb redid the calling of the RT-PCR reads with MiXCR, one entry per CDR3 protein. Found here are 710,000 or so distinct CDR3 sequences, about a sixth of them singletons; the top ten hold 11%. The sequences come from PBMCs from blood, collected less than 13 days after vaccination. The receptors originated from a man in his forties or fifties who received an inactivated influenza vaccine.

This clonotype has only a few counts. The V gene is TRBV6-2 or TRBV6-3, the J gene TRBJ2-4; TRBD2 matches at 7 bases. CDR3 length equals 16 residues. Germline lookup yields CDR1 MNHEY and CDR2 SVGEGT. Trimming removed 0 bases from V and 0 bases from J; junction bases left unmatched: 2. For the CDR3, the DNA is TGTGCCAGCAGTTACTCCACGGGGGGAGCCAAAAACATTCAGTACTTC. Amino acids: CASSYSTGGAKNIQYF.

J is TRBJ1-1 and V is TRBV10-3; D ambiguous. The length of the CDR3 is 15 residues. The ends were cut back, 0 bases at V and 0 bases at J, with 8 bases in the middle. The germline CDR1 and CDR2 sequences are ENHRY and SYGVKD. The CDR3 DNA reads TGTGCCATCAGTGAGTCGACGGAGCTGAACACTGAAGCTTTCTTT. Translation gives CAISESTELNTEAFF.

This clonotype was detected only a few times. The V call is TRBV18, the J call TRBJ2-3, with 9 bases identical to TRBD1. This CDR3 has 15 amino acids. The trim removed 8 bases at V and 0 bases at J, leaving 6 bases unmatched. Germline loops: CDR1 KGHSH, CDR2 LQKENI. The CDR3 sequence: CASEQGAVSTDTQYF. CDR3 bases: TGTGCCAGCGAACAGGGGGCAGTGAGCACAGATACGCAGTATTTT.

The chain has TRBV3-1 and TRBJ2-2; 9 bases map to TRBD2. Germline V lookup: CDR1 LGHDT, CDR2 YNNKEL (reference sequence). The CDR3 covers 16 residues. The J segment lost 5 bases and the V segment lost 8 bases, leaving 12 bases of the junction unmatched. The CDR3 DNA reads TGTGCCAGCGGCGGCGGGAGGGCCTTGGATACCGGGGAGCTGTTTTTT. It translates to CASGGGRALDTGELFF.

CDR3 sequence reads: CSARDLLGTQYF. DNA of the CDR3: TGCAGTGCTAGAGATTTACTAGGGACCCAGTACTTC. The rearrangement links TRBV20-1 to TRBJ2-5; D may be TRBD2 (5 bases). CDR3 length: 12 amino acids. Germline V gives CDR1 DFQATT, CDR2 SNEGSKA (reference sequence). Between the trimmed V and J ends, which lost 0 bases and 7 bases, there was a span of 9 bases.

This clonotype was counted only a few times. This chain uses TRBV12-3 or TRBV12-4 with TRBJ2-5, with 9 bases matching TRBD1. The length of the CDR3 is 14 residues. With V trimmed by 6 bases and J by 3 bases, 5 bases remained unmatched. Here the CDR3 reads CASSPRDREETQYF. CDR3 nucleotides: TGTGCCAGCAGCCCACGGGACAGGGAAGAGACCCAGTACTTC.

There are many counts of this clonotype. This chain uses TRBV12-3 or TRBV12-4 with TRBJ2-7, with TRBD1 as a possible D gene (6 bases). The CDR3 is made up of 13 amino acids. Trimming took off 4 bases at V and 3 bases at J, with 10 bases between the two ends. The CDR3 DNA reads as TGTGCCAGCAGTTGGGGCAGGGGCTACGAGCAGTACTTC. This sequence encodes CASSWGRGYEQYF.

This clonotype was recorded many times. V and J are TRBV12-3 or TRBV12-4 and TRBJ2-3, with D perhaps matching TRBD1 (6 bases). V was clipped by 3 bases and J by 3 bases, with 10 bases between them. The CDR3 is 14 amino acids. CDR3 loop: CASSLQGTTDTQYF. The DNA for the CDR3 is TGTGCCAGCAGTTTGCAGGGGACGACAGATACGCAGTATTTT.

This clonotype showed up just a few times. V gene TRBV7-2 combines with J gene TRBJ2-2; 14 bases are shared with TRBD2. J was trimmed by 3 bases and V by 6 bases; bases with no gene match: 18. Germline CDR1 and CDR2: SGHTA and FQGNSA. The CDR3 is 21 residues long. For the CDR3, the DNA is TGTGCCAGCAGGACAATGTTACGGACTAGCGGGAGGACCTCACACACCGGGGAGCTGTTTTTT. Its translation is CASRTMLRTSGRTSHTGELFF.

This chain joins TRBV4-3 and TRBJ2-1; the match to TRBD2 covers 12 bases. CDR1 and CDR2 (germline): LGHNA, YSLEER. CDR3 length equals 16 residues. V was pared by 4 bases and J by 10 bases, with 11 bases of the junction left unmatched. The CDR3 region is CASSPPASGRANEQFF. The CDR3 DNA reads as TGCGCCAGCAGCCCACCGGCTAGCGGGAGGGCCAACGAGCAGTTCTTC.